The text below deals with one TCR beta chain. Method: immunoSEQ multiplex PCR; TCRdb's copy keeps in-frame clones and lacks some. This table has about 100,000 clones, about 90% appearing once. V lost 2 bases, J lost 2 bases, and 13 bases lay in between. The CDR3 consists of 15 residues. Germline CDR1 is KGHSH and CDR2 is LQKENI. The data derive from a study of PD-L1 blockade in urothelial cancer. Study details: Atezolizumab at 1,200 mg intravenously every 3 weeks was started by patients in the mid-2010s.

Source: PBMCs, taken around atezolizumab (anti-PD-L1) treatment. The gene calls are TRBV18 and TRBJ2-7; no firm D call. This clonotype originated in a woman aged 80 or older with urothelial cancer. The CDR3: CASSPSRGEPYEQYF. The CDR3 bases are TGTGCCAGCTCACCATCGAGAGGCGAACCCTACGAGCAGTACTTC. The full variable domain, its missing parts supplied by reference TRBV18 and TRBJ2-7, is NAGVMQNPRHLVRRRGQEARLRCSPMKGHSHVYWYRQLPEEGLKFMVYLQKENIIDESGMPKERFSAEFPKEGPSILRIQQVVRGDSAAYFCASSPSRGEPYEQYFGPGTRLTVT.